A few counts support the clone carrying this T cell receptor beta chain. The germline gives CDR1 LGHDT, CDR2 YNNKEL (reference sequence). The CDR3 extends over 18 amino acids. Trimming removed 0 bases from V and 3 bases from J; junction bases left unmatched: 13. This sample was taken from a study of blood T cell repertoires in COVID-19. Data came from immunoSEQ multiplex PCR; TCRdb stores just in-frame clones and leaves some out. The table shows under 400,000 clones, with approximately 89% occurring only once. The specimen was peripheral blood. The chain recombines TRBV3-1 (or the pseudogene TRBV3-2) with TRBJ2-7; TRBD2 agrees at 8 bases. This receptor was identified in a woman between 25 and 40 years old with COVID-19, enrolled during active disease. CDR3 sequence reads: CASSQEPSGSLTDYEQYF. The CDR3, as DNA: TGTGCCAGCAGCCAAGAACCCAGCGGGAGCCTCACAGACTACGAGCAGTACTTC.